The next 24 T cell receptor beta chains were all read from a single sample in a study of graft-versus-host responses after intestinal transplantation (dated by TCRdb to the early 2020s). What these receptors recognize is not known. The time point label here, explained by the study, means: cells obtained before transplantation from donor or recipient. The method was the immunoSEQ multiplex PCR assay. TCRdb stores this immuneACCESS table with in-frame sequences only. Part of the clones is absent; in the studies checked, under half of the shortfall reflects unresolved V genes, and no reason is known for the rest. Across this sample there are about 130,000 clones, with approximately 91% seen only once. About 0.18% of the sample lies in the top ten. This material consisted of unstimulated CD4+ T cells sorted from spleen or lymph node cells, taken before intestinal transplant. All receptors derive from a human donor who received an intestinal transplant.

J is TRBJ1-5 and V is TRBV19; D is ambiguous. The CDR3 runs to 16 residues. The germline V gene encodes CDR1 LNHDA and CDR2 SQIVND (reference sequence). Trimming removed 5 bases at V and 0 bases at J, with 14 bases between. The CDR3 loop is CASSSTTQASNQPQHF. The CDR3 DNA sequence: TGTGCCAGTAGTTCCACTACGCAGGCTAGCAATCAGCCCCAGCATTTT.

The chain couples TRBV5-4 to TRBJ1-1; tentatively, D is TRBD1 (6 bases). CDR3 size: 15 residues. The V gene lost 4 bases and the J gene lost 5 bases, with 18 bases spanning the gap. Germline V gives CDR1 SGHNT, CDR2 YYREEE (reference sequence). Written as DNA, the CDR3 is TGTGCCAGCAGCCGGATTACAGGGCCCGGGACTGAAGCTTTCTTT. Its protein product is CASSRITGPGTEAFF.

Here the CDR3 DNA reads TGTGCCAGCAGCCATGCAACAGGCGCCCGAATCTTTAATGAAAAACTGTTTTTT. Its translation: CASSHATGARIFNEKLFF. This rearrangement joins TRBV4-2 to TRBJ1-4; D may be TRBD1 (5 bases). V lost 3 bases and J 4 bases, leaving 21 bases between the germline ends. This CDR3 has 18 amino acids. Germline loops: CDR1 LGHNA, CDR2 YNFKEQ.

The chain joins TRBV25-1 to TRBJ2-1; unclear D gene. This CDR3 contains 14 residues. CDR1 and CDR2 from the germline V gene are MGHDK and SYGVNS. Trimming took 2 bases from V and 11 from J, leaving 16 bases between them. The CDR3 reads CASSENSYNDKQFF. CDR3 bases: TGTGCCAGCAGTGAAAACAGCTACAATGACAAGCAGTTCTTC.

The chain combines TRBV19 with TRBJ2-3; a possible D gene is TRBD1 (7 bases). Trimming pared 5 bases from V and 3 bases from J, leaving 12 bases between. This CDR3 is 14 amino acids long. The V gene's germline CDR1 is LNHDA and CDR2 SQIVND (reference sequence). For the CDR3, the DNA is TGTGCCAGTAGTCCCGGGGGACAGACAGATACGCAGTATTTT. Translated, it gives CASSPGGQTDTQYF. Based on the CDR3 plus reference TRBV19 and TRBJ2-3, the full variable domain is DGGITQSPKYLFRKEGQNVTLSCEQNLNHDAMYWYRQDPGQGLRLIYYSQIVNDFQKGDIAEGYSVSREKKESFPLTVTSAQKNPTAFYLCASSPGGQTDTQYFGPGTRLTVL.

This clone was detected only once. J is TRBJ2-3 and V is TRBV18; D is perhaps TRBD2 (5 bases). V was pared by 1 base and J by 0 bases, with 17 bases between. The CDR3 loop spans 18 amino acids. Germline CDR1 and CDR2: KGHSH and LQKENI. The CDR3 sequence is CASSPRPPPWTSTDTQYF. The CDR3 nucleotides read TGTGCCAGCTCACCACGTCCTCCCCCGTGGACTAGCACAGATACGCAGTATTTT. The entire variable domain, with the rest obtained from reference TRBV18 and TRBJ2-3, is as follows: NAGVMQNPRHLVRRRGQEARLRCSPMKGHSHVYWYRQLPEEGLKFMVYLQKENIIDESGMPKERFSAEFPKEGPSILRIQQVVRGDSAAYFCASSPRPPPWTSTDTQYFGPGTRLTVL.

V gene TRBV5-1 combines with J gene TRBJ1-3, with 7 bases matching TRBD1. The germline CDR1 and CDR2 sequences are SGHRS and YFSETQ. The CDR3 runs 14 residues. Trimming cost V 3 bases and J 2 bases; bases outside gene matches: 2. The CDR3 nucleotides read TGCGCCAGCAGCTCGACAGGGACTGGAAACACCATATATTTT. It encodes CASSSTGTGNTIYF.

This chain joins TRBV7-2 and TRBJ1-1; 9 nucleotides align to TRBD1. This CDR3 has 16 amino acids. Germline V gene sequence: CDR1 SGHTA, CDR2 FQGNSA. The trim removed 4 bases at V and 0 bases at J, leaving 6 bases unmatched. The CDR3 sequence is CASSSDRGGMNTEAFF. Here the CDR3 DNA reads TGTGCCAGCAGCTCGGACAGGGGCGGAATGAACACTGAAGCTTTCTTT.

This clone showed up just a few times. The rearrangement uses TRBV6-1 and TRBJ1-5; no reliable D call. This CDR3 has 15 residues. V was clipped by 7 bases and J by 1 base, with 14 bases between them. Germline CDR1 MNHNS, CDR2 SASEGT. The CDR3 DNA follows: TGTGCCAGCACCTGGAATCGGGGAAGCAATCAGCCCCAGCATTTT. Residues: CASTWNRGSNQPQHF.

This chain links TRBV7-2 with TRBJ1-1; TRBD1 aligns across 9 bases. The CDR3 extends over 11 amino acids. V gave up 4 bases and J gave up 9 bases; unmatched junction bases: 0. Germline values: CDR1 SGHTA, CDR2 FQGNSA. The CDR3 DNA reads as TGTGCCAGCAGCTACAGGGGGCAAGCTTTCTTT. Translation gives CASSYRGQAFF.

This rearrangement joins TRBV6-5 to TRBJ1-1; maybe TRBD1 (6 bases). The V and J ends lost 6 bases and 0 bases respectively, with 11 bases between them. Germline V gene lookup returns CDR1 MNHEY and CDR2 SVGAGI. CDR3 length: 14 residues. For the CDR3, the DNA is TGTGCCAGCAGGAGACAGGCCATGAACACTGAAGCTTTCTTT. It encodes CASRRQAMNTEAFF.

This clone was detected once. This chain uses TRBV6-1 with TRBJ1-5, with a possible D match to TRBD1 (5 bases). The CDR3 is made up of 19 amino acids. Trimming stripped 0 bases from V and 0 bases from J, with 18 bases between. In germline, CDR1 is MNHNS, CDR2 SASEGT. CDR3 nucleotides: TGTGCCAGCAGTGAAGCGATGATTCGGGGGATCTATAGCAATCAGCCCCAGCATTTT. It yields the protein CASSEAMIRGIYSNQPQHF.

The V call is TRBV9, the J call TRBJ2-5, with D maybe TRBD2 (5 bases). V was cut by 0 bases and J by 4 bases, with 16 bases left in between. CDR3 length: 16 amino acids. Germline V gene sequence: CDR1 SGDLS, CDR2 YYNGEE. The CDR3 sequence is CASSVGLARSLETQYF. In nucleotides, the CDR3 is TGTGCCAGCAGCGTAGGGCTAGCCCGGAGCTTAGAGACCCAGTACTTC.

This clone was counted a single time. The chain recombines TRBV2 with TRBJ1-4; TRBD1 matches 8 bases. CDR3 size: 15 residues. Unmatched junction bases numbered 7, after V lost 5 bases and J lost 5 bases. Per germline, CDR1 SNHLY and CDR2 FYNNEI. The chain's CDR3 is CASSTKTGGNEKLFF. Written as DNA, the CDR3 is TGTGCCAGCAGTACAAAAACAGGGGGGAATGAAAAACTGTTTTTT.

V usage is TRBV15 and J usage is TRBJ1-1; 9 bases align to TRBD1. The V and J ends lost 1 base and 4 bases, in that order; junction bases with no gene match: 4. Looked up from germline, CDR1 is LNHNV and CDR2 is YYDKDF (reference sequence). This CDR3 contains 15 residues. The CDR3 spells CATSRVRQGGTEAFF. CDR3 sequence (DNA): TGTGCCACCAGCAGAGTAAGACAGGGGGGCACTGAAGCTTTCTTT. The full variable domain, rest sourced from reference TRBV15 and TRBJ1-1, is DAMVIQNPRYQVTQFGKPVTLSCSQTLNHNVMYWYQQKSSQAPKLLFHYYDKDFNNEADTPDNFQSRRPNTSFCFLDIRSPGLGDTAMYLCATSRVRQGGTEAFFGQGTRLTVV.

The chain links TRBV5-1 to TRBJ2-7; TRBD2 matches 7 bases. In germline, CDR1 is SGHRS, CDR2 YFSETQ. Losses at the gene ends were 0 bases for V and 4 bases for J; bases not matched to a gene: 4. The CDR3 runs 14 residues. CDR3 nucleotide sequence: TGCGCCAGCAGCTTGGAGCGGGACGGTTACGAGCAGTACTTC. Its translation: CASSLERDGYEQYF.

The chain links TRBV9 to TRBJ2-1, with TRBD1 as a possible D gene (5 bases). Germline values: CDR1 SGDLS, CDR2 YYNGEE. The germline V and J ends were trimmed by 0 bases and 6 bases, with 19 bases remaining between them. The CDR3 is made up of 17 amino acids. Here the CDR3 DNA reads TGTGCCAGCAGCGTAGAAAGGGGTGATCTTTACGTCAATGAGCAGTTCTTC. Amino acids: CASSVERGDLYVNEQFF.

The chain uses TRBV9 and TRBJ2-1; 10 bases map to TRBD1. The CDR3 totals 14 residues. In germline, CDR1 is SGDLS, CDR2 YYNGEE. V shed 3 bases, J shed 3 bases, and the junction held 0 bases outside the gene matches. CDR3 sequence reads: CASSGTGGYNEQFF. CDR3 bases: TGTGCCAGCAGCGGGACAGGGGGCTACAATGAGCAGTTCTTC.

The chain recombines TRBV28 with TRBJ1-5; the match to TRBD1 covers 11 bases. Germline V CDR1 and CDR2: MDHEN, SYDVKM. CDR3 length: 18 residues. Trimming cost V 6 bases and J 4 bases; bases outside gene matches: 14. The CDR3 loop reads CASSKLSLRDRGNQPQHF. As DNA, the CDR3 is TGTGCCAGCAGCAAACTTTCCCTCCGGGACAGGGGGAATCAGCCCCAGCATTTT.

About this clone: This is likely a read error, given that the CDR3 carries no conserved phenylalanine or tryptophan at its end. The chain recombines TRBV28 with TRBJ2-7; 9 bases agree with TRBD1. The CDR3 totals 15 residues. Trimming took 3 bases from V and 4 from J; bases not matched to a gene: 7. Per the germline V gene, CDR1 is MDHEN and CDR2 is SYDVKM. CDR3: CASSFLGQGTYEQYL. CDR3 nucleotide sequence: TGTGCCAGCAGTTTTTTGGGACAGGGCACGTACGAGCAGTACCTC.

This clone is a singleton in its sample. The rearrangement joins TRBV9 to TRBJ2-6; D might be TRBD1 or TRBD2, each matching 5 bases. This CDR3 region has 16 residues. The V end lost 3 bases, the J end lost 4 bases, and 14 bases lay between the germline ends. In germline, CDR1 is SGDLS, CDR2 YYNGEE. The CDR3 loop is CASSGPGPRGANVLTF. CDR3 sequence (DNA): TGTGCCAGCAGCGGCCCGGGGCCGCGAGGGGCCAACGTCCTGACTTTC.

The rearrangement links TRBV21-1 to TRBJ2-1; TRBD2 is taken as the D call from the table, unchecked against the DNA. TRBV21-1 is listed as a pseudogene. The CDR3 is 21 residues long. Here the CDR3 reads CASSTEYPGLAGVVITGEQFF. The CDR3 coding sequence is TGTGCCAGCAGCACAGAATATCCGGGACTAGCGGGCGTAGTCATAACCGGTGAGCAGTTCTTC.

This rearrangement joins TRBV18 to TRBJ1-6; 7 bases line up with TRBD1. Per the germline V gene, CDR1 is KGHSH and CDR2 is LQKENI. V gave up 3 bases and J gave up 14 bases; unmatched junction bases: 19. This CDR3 contains 17 residues. The CDR3, as DNA: TGTGCCAGCTCACCTGCCTCCGGGACAGCGACGGTTCCGGCCCTCCACTTT. Translation: CASSPASGTATVPALHF.

With respect to this clone: A read error may account for a junction end that differs from germline. This chain connects TRBV28 to TRBJ1-2; a possible D gene is TRBD1 (5 bases). The CDR3 contains 13 residues. From germline, CDR1 is MDHEN and CDR2 SYDVKM. The CDR3 region has the DNA TGTGCCAGTAGTTTAGGGGTGGGCCTCGGCTACACCTTC. Its protein is CASSLGVGLGYTF.